These 8 T cell receptor beta chains share one sample of origin, sequenced in a study of blood T cell repertoires in COVID-19. Produced via immunoSEQ multiplex PCR; TCRdb's table is partial and in-frame only. Of around 450,000 clones listed, about 90% are singletons. Sequencing was done on a sample of PBMCs or T cells enriched from blood (not recorded which). The receptors originated from a woman aged 18-29 years who had recovered from COVID-19.

The J gene is TRBJ1-2, the V gene TRBV20-1; D is ambiguous. The CDR3 covers 11 residues. Germline loops: CDR1 DFQATT, CDR2 SNEGSKA (reference sequence). V was trimmed by 5 bases and J by 6 bases, leaving 10 bases between them. The CDR3 sequence is CSAGWQDGYTF. The CDR3 DNA reads as TGCAGTGCTGGCTGGCAGGATGGCTACACCTTC.

On this clone itself: This CDR3 is also generated by other DNA sequences in the sample. The J gene is TRBJ1-1, the V gene TRBV18; TRBD1 aligns across 7 bases. In germline, CDR1 is KGHSH, CDR2 LQKENI. The CDR3 contains 12 residues. With V trimmed by 8 bases and J by 1 base, 1 base remained unmatched. The CDR3 reads CASHRGNTEAFF. The CDR3 DNA follows: TGTGCCAGCCACAGGGGGAACACTGAAGCTTTCTTT.

There are a few counts of this clone. The CDR3: CASSDRGIVTVEFHF. The CDR3 DNA reads as TGTGCCAGCAGTGATAGGGGAATCGTGACAGTGGAGTTCCACTTT. V is TRBV6-1 and J is TRBJ1-6; D is possibly TRBD1 (5 bases). Germline CDR1 and CDR2: MNHNS and SASEGT. This CDR3 comprises 15 residues. Trimming took off 3 bases at V and 17 bases at J, with 23 bases between the two ends.

The rearrangement joins TRBV5-4 to TRBJ2-2; 10 nucleotides align to TRBD2. V gave up 3 bases and J gave up 7 bases; unmatched junction bases: 9. The germline V gene encodes CDR1 SGHNT and CDR2 YYREEE (reference sequence). The CDR3 has 16 amino acids. The CDR3 protein is CASSSELAGQIGELFF. The CDR3 DNA follows: TGTGCCAGCAGCTCCGAACTAGCGGGGCAGATCGGGGAGCTGTTTTTT.

The table lists this clone with a count of one. The chain uses TRBV12-5 and TRBJ2-1, with D perhaps matching TRBD2 (7 bases). Per germline, CDR1 LGHNT and CDR2 FRNRAP. Trimming stripped 4 bases from V and 3 bases from J, with 13 bases between. The CDR3 loop spans 15 amino acids. In DNA, the CDR3 is TGTGCTAGTGGTTCTCGGGGGGCCTTCTACAATGAGCAGTTCTTC. Residues: CASGSRGAFYNEQFF.

The chain employs TRBV9 and TRBJ1-1; 8 bases map to TRBD1. The CDR3 covers 16 residues. V gave up 3 bases and J gave up 0 bases; unmatched junction bases: 7. Germline V CDR1 and CDR2: SGDLS, YYNGEE. DNA for the CDR3: TGTGCCAGCAGCGCCCCAGGGGGCGACATGAACACTGAAGCTTTCTTT. Amino acid sequence: CASSAPGGDMNTEAFF. The full variable domain, in which reference TRBV9 and TRBJ1-1 provide the parts outside the CDR3, is DSGVTQTPKHLITATGQRVTLRCSPRSGDLSVYWYQQSLDQGLQFLIQYYNGEERAKGNILERFSAQQFPDLHSELNLSSLELGDSALYFCASSAPGGDMNTEAFFGQGTRLTVV.

The chain has TRBV7-9 and TRBJ1-6; D not certain. The CDR3 covers 15 residues. V was clipped by 5 bases and J by 8 bases, with 16 bases between them. Per the germline V gene, CDR1 is SEHNR and CDR2 is FQNEAQ (reference sequence). The CDR3 reads CASSHSGDGYSPLHF. In DNA form, the CDR3 reads TGTGCCAGCAGCCATTCAGGCGATGGGTATTCACCCCTCCACTTT. The full variable domain, rest sourced from reference TRBV7-9 and TRBJ1-6, is DTGVSQNPRHKITKRGQNVTFRCDPISEHNRLYWYRQTLGQGPEFLTYFQNEAQLEKSRLLSDRFSAERPKGSFSTLEIQRTEQGDSAMYLCASSHSGDGYSPLHFGNGTRLTVT.

The CDR3 DNA reads TGTGCCAGCAGTTCACCCTCGACAGGGATGGAGACCCAGTACTTC. The encoded protein is CASSSPSTGMETQYF. This chain links TRBV7-9 with TRBJ2-5; TRBD1 aligns across 7 bases. The CDR3 spans 15 residues. Trimming cost V 6 bases and J 5 bases; bases outside gene matches: 12. CDR1 is SEHNR, CDR2 FQNEAQ, per germline (reference sequence).